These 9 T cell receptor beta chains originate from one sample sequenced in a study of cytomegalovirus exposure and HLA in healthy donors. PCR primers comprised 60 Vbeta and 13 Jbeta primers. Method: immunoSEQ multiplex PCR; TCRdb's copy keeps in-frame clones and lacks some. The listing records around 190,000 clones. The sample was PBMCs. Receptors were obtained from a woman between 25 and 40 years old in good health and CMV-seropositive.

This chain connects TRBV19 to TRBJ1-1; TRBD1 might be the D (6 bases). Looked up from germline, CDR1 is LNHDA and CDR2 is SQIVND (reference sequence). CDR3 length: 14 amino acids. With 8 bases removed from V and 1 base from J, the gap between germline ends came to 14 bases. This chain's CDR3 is CASYTGWPNTEAFF. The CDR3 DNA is TGTGCCAGTTACACAGGGTGGCCGAACACTGAAGCTTTCTTT.

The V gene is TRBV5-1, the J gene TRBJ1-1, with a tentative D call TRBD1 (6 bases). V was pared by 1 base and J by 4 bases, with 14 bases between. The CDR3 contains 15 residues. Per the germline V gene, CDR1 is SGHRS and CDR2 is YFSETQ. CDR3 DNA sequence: TGCGCCAGCAGCTTGTACGGGGGGCAGGGCACTGAAGCTTTCTTT. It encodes CASSLYGGQGTEAFF.

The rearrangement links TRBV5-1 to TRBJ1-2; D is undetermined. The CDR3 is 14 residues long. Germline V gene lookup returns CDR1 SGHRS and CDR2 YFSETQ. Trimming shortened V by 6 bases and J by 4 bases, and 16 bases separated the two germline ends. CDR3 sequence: CASTDFFGVYGYTF. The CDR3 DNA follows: TGCGCCAGCACTGACTTCTTCGGGGTCTATGGCTACACCTTC.

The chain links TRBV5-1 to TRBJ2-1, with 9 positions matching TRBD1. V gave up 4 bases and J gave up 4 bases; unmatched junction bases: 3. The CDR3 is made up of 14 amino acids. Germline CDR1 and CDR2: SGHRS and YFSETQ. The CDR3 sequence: CASSGQGTYNEQFF. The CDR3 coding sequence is TGCGCCAGCAGCGGACAGGGGACATACAATGAGCAGTTCTTC. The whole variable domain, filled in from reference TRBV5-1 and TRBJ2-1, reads KAGVTQTPRYLIKTRGQQVTLSCSPISGHRSVSWYQQTPGQGLQFLFEYFSETQRNKGNFPGRFSGRQFSNSRSEMNVSTLELGDSALYLCASSGQGTYNEQFFGPGTRLTVL.

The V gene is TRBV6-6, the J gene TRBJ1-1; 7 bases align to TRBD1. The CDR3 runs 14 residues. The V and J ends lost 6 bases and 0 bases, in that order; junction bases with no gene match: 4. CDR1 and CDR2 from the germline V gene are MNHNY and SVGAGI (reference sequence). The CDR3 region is CASSEGQLNTEAFF. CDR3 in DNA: TGTGCCAGCAGCGAGGGACAGCTGAACACTGAAGCTTTCTTT.

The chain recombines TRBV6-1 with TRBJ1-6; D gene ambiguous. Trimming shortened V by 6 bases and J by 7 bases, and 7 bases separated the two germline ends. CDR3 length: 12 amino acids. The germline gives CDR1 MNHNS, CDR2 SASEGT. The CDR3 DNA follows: TGTGCCAGCAGAACGGGGAATTCACCCCTCCACTTT. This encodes CASRTGNSPLHF.

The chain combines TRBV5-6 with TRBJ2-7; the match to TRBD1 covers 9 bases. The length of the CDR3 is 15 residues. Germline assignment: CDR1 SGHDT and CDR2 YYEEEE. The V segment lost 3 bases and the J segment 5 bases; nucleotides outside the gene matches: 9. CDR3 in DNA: TGTGCCAGCAGCTCTTCCGGGACAGGGAGAAACGAGCAGTACTTC. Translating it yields CASSSSGTGRNEQYF. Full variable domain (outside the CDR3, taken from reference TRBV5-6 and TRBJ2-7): DAGVTQSPTHLIKTRGQQVTLRCSPKSGHDTVSWYQQALGQGPQFIFQYYEEEERQRGNFPDRFSGHQFPNYSSELNVNALLLGDSALYLCASSSSGTGRNEQYFGPGTRLTVT.

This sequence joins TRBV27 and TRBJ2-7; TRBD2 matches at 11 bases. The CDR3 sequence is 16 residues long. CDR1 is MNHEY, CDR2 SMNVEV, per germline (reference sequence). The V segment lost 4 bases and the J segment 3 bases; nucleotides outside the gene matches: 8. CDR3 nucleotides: TGTGCCAGCAGTTCAGGGCTAGCGGGGGGTTACTACGAGCAGTACTTC. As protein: CASSSGLAGGYYEQYF.

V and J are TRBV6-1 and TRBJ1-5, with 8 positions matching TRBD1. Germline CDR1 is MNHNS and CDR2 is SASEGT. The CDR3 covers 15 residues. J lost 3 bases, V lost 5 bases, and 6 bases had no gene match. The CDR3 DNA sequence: TGTGCCAGCAGTCCTGGGACAGGCAACAATCAGCCCCAGCATTTT. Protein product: CASSPGTGNNQPQHF.